This TCR beta chain was captured in a study of control samples from healthy donors and cancer patients. Per germline, CDR1 SEHNR and CDR2 FQNEAQ (reference sequence). Losses at the gene ends were 4 bases for V and 7 bases for J; bases not matched to a gene: 4. The CDR3 has 14 residues. Produced via immunoSEQ multiplex PCR; TCRdb's table is partial and in-frame only. The sample lists 100,000 to 150,000 clones; about nine tenths were seen once. This clonotype was sampled from a man between 50 and 59 years old with head and neck cancer. Sequenced sample: PBMCs. The chain couples TRBV7-9 to TRBJ2-1; TRBD2 matches 10 bases. CDR3 sequence: CASSSASGGNEQFF. CDR3 coding DNA: TGTGCCAGCAGCTCAGCTAGCGGGGGTAATGAGCAGTTCTTC.